A single sample is the source of the 17 T cell receptor beta chains below, sequenced in a study of response to subunit inactivated influenza vaccine. From the RT-PCR reads, TCRdb called clonotypes with MiXCR, one entry per CDR3 protein. This sample has 700,000 to 900,000 distinct CDR3 sequences, with about 20% found just once. This material consisted of PBMCs from blood, taken more than 4 days after vaccination. The receptor source for this set is a man between 45 and 60 years old who received an inactivated influenza vaccine.

This clonotype was detected a few times. The V call is TRBV7-7, the J call TRBJ2-3, with a possible D match to TRBD1 (6 bases). The germline V gene has CDR1 SSHAT and CDR2 FNYEAQ (reference sequence). Trimming shortened V by 5 bases and J by 8 bases, and 14 bases separated the two germline ends. This CDR3 has 13 amino acids. In nucleotides, the CDR3 is TGTGCCAGCAGCCCAACCCCAGGGGCTACGCAGTATTTT. This gives the protein CASSPTPGATQYF.

This clonotype has more than one count but fewer than ten. The chain combines TRBV28 with TRBJ2-7, with TRBD2 identical over 7 bases. This CDR3 has 15 amino acids. The trim removed 3 bases at V and 4 bases at J, leaving 9 bases unmatched. Germline V gene lookup returns CDR1 MDHEN and CDR2 SYDVKM. CDR3: CASSFAGEVKYEQYF. The CDR3 region has the DNA TGTGCCAGCAGTTTCGCGGGAGAGGTTAAGTACGAGCAGTACTTC.

This clonotype was seen more than once but under ten times. This chain connects TRBV7-9 to TRBJ2-7, with no clear D. CDR1 is SEHNR, CDR2 FQNEAQ, per germline (reference sequence). V shed 1 base and J shed 6 bases, with 7 bases lying between them. The CDR3 is 12 residues long. The CDR3 sequence: CASSLDWGEQYF. In DNA form, the CDR3 reads TGTGCCAGCAGCTTAGATTGGGGCGAGCAGTACTTC.

The CDR3 spells CSARDAGRADTQYF. CDR3 nucleotides: TGCAGTGCTAGAGATGCGGGACGGGCAGATACGCAGTATTTT. The chain has TRBV20-1 and TRBJ2-3; D perhaps matches TRBD2 (6 bases). This CDR3 contains 14 residues. Germline CDR1 and CDR2: DFQATT and SNEGSKA (reference sequence). Trimming took off 0 bases at V and 4 bases at J, with 11 bases between the two ends.

Only a few counts were recorded for this clonotype. This rearrangement joins TRBV30 to TRBJ2-1, with TRBD2 identical over 9 bases. Germline V lookup: CDR1 GTSNPN, CDR2 SVGIG (reference sequence). This CDR3 has 14 residues. V gave up 8 bases and J gave up 7 bases; unmatched junction bases: 12. CDR3: CARSKGGGGNEQFF. CDR3 DNA sequence: TGTGCCCGATCCAAGGGCGGGGGGGGAAATGAGCAGTTCTTC.

This clonotype has ten or more counts. CDR3 nucleotides: TGTGCCACCAGTGATTCGGGACTAGCGGGCCACTACAATGAGCAGTTCTTC. Its protein product is CATSDSGLAGHYNEQFF. The chain employs TRBV24-1 and TRBJ2-1, with 12 positions matching TRBD2. Germline-derived CDR1 and CDR2 are KGHDR and SFDVKD. The V segment lost 2 bases and the J segment 3 bases; nucleotides outside the gene matches: 4. The CDR3 extends over 17 amino acids.

This clonotype was counted only a few times. The V and J genes are TRBV6-5 and TRBJ2-1, with unresolved D. Germline V lookup: CDR1 MNHEY, CDR2 SVGAGI. V was clipped by 0 bases and J by 8 bases, with 11 bases between them. The CDR3 contains 14 residues. The CDR3 bases are TGTGCCAGCAGTTACTCGTGGGGTACGGATGAGCAGTTCTTC. Protein product: CASSYSWGTDEQFF.

The rearrangement joins TRBV2 to TRBJ1-6, with D unclear. Germline V gene sequence: CDR1 SNHLY, CDR2 FYNNEI. The V end lost 3 bases, the J end lost 13 bases, and 13 bases lay between the germline ends. The CDR3 contains 13 residues. The CDR3 here is CASSDSRPVPLHF. CDR3 DNA sequence: TGTGCCAGCAGTGATTCCAGGCCTGTGCCCCTCCACTTT.

This clonotype appeared a few times. The chain has TRBV6-1 and TRBJ1-4; 7 bases align to TRBD1. CDR1 and CDR2 from the germline V gene are MNHNS and SASEGT. The CDR3 consists of 15 residues. Losses at the gene ends were 6 bases for V and 8 bases for J; bases not matched to a gene: 12. The CDR3 spells CASRPRQGVREKLFF. For the CDR3, the DNA is TGTGCCAGCAGACCTCGACAGGGTGTCCGGGAAAAACTGTTTTTT.

V gene TRBV6-1 combines with J gene TRBJ1-5; D perhaps matches TRBD1 (5 bases). This CDR3 has 14 residues. CDR1 is MNHNS and CDR2 is SASEGT in the germline V gene. The germline V and J ends were trimmed by 8 bases and 2 bases, with 13 bases remaining between them. In DNA form, the CDR3 reads TGTGCCAGCTCCACCGGGGCTGGCAATCAGCCCCAGCATTTT. Its protein product is CASSTGAGNQPQHF.

The chain joins TRBV6-5 to TRBJ1-6; 8 bases match TRBD1. The CDR3 contains 14 residues. The V segment lost 0 bases and the J segment 8 bases; nucleotides outside the gene matches: 0. Germline lookup yields CDR1 MNHEY and CDR2 SVGAGI. The CDR3 protein is CASSYSRGHSPLHF. The CDR3 DNA reads as TGTGCCAGCAGTTACTCCAGGGGGCATTCACCCCTCCACTTT.

The chain is built from TRBV20-1 and TRBJ2-1; no reliable D call. The ends were cut back, 2 bases at V and 7 bases at J, with 6 bases in the middle. The germline CDR1 and CDR2 sequences are DFQATT and SNEGSKA (reference sequence). The CDR3 is 11 residues long. The CDR3 coding sequence is TGCAGTGCTAGATCCCGAAATGAGCAGTTCTTC. This encodes CSARSRNEQFF.

This clonotype was counted between two and nine times. V is TRBV11-2 and J is TRBJ2-2; 7 positions agree with TRBD1. V dropped 5 bases and J dropped 4; count of bases not matched to a gene: 10. Germline V gene sequence: CDR1 SGHAT, CDR2 FQNNGV. The CDR3 has 16 amino acids. For the CDR3, the DNA is TGTGCCAGCAGCGTCCGACAGGGAATGGGCACCGGGGAGCTGTTTTTT. It is translated as CASSVRQGMGTGELFF.

This clonotype was seen a few times. The rearrangement uses TRBV12-5 and TRBJ2-1, with TRBD2 as a possible D gene (5 bases). Trimming removed 5 bases at V and 1 base at J, with 18 bases between. CDR3 length: 17 amino acids. Germline V lookup: CDR1 LGHNT, CDR2 FRNRAP. The CDR3: CASGPPGSATSYNEQFF. In DNA, the CDR3 is TGTGCTAGTGGTCCCCCGGGGTCTGCAACTTCCTACAATGAGCAGTTCTTC.

This clonotype was counted between two and nine times. The rearrangement uses TRBV4-2 and TRBJ1-5; D is possibly TRBD1 (5 bases). This CDR3 comprises 17 residues. Per germline, CDR1 LGHNA and CDR2 YNFKEQ. Trimming took off 5 bases at V and 2 bases at J, with 19 bases between the two ends. CDR3 sequence reads: CASSSREGSRGNQPQHF. In nucleotides, the CDR3 is TGTGCCAGCAGCTCAAGGGAGGGGTCGAGAGGCAATCAGCCCCAGCATTTT.

The rearrangement joins TRBV5-1 to TRBJ1-4; 9 bases line up with TRBD1. J lost 5 bases, V lost 4 bases, and 3 bases had no gene match. This CDR3 is 14 amino acids long. CDR1 and CDR2 (germline): SGHRS, YFSETQ. CDR3 sequence: CASSGGTGNEKLFF. The DNA for the CDR3 is TGCGCCAGCAGCGGGGGGACAGGGAATGAAAAACTGTTTTTT.

A few counts support this clonotype. The V call is TRBV12-3 or TRBV12-4, the J call TRBJ1-4; unclear D gene. V was trimmed by 5 bases and J by 7 bases, leaving 11 bases between them. CDR3 size: 13 residues. The CDR3 loop is CASSQVAGEKLFF. CDR3 coding DNA: TGTGCCAGCAGTCAGGTGGCGGGTGAAAAACTGTTTTTT.